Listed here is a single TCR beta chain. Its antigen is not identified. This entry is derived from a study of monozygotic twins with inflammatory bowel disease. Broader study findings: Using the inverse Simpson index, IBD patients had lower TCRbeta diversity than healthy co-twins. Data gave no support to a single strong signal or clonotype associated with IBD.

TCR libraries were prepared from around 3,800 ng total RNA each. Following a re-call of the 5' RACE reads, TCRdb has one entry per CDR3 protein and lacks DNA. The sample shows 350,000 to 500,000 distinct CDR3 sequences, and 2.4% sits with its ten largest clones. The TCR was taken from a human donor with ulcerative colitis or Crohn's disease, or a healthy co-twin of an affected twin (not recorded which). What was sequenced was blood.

The CDR3 region is CSATDQPSYEQYF. The rearrangement uses TRBV20-1 and TRBJ2-7; with no DNA, the TCRdb D assignment of TRBD2 cannot be verified. The germline V gene has CDR1 DFQATT and CDR2 SNEGSKA (reference sequence). The CDR3 spans 13 residues.